These T cell receptor beta chains were read from a single sample in a study of cytomegalovirus exposure and HLA in healthy donors. Generated by immunoSEQ multiplex PCR, the TCRdb table keeps only in-frame clones and is missing some. The table records 70,000 to 90,000 clones, roughly 80% of them present only once. The sample was PBMCs. These receptors all come from a man in his forties or fifties in good health and CMV-seronegative. CDR3s include the opening cysteine and the closing phenylalanine or tryptophan. The order of the fields is D gene, J gene, V gene, clone size, CDR3 protein, CDR3 DNA. The D gene is left open where the match is weak. Clone size, where shown, is once, few, many, or a class for clones that have expanded.

>.|TRBJ1-1|TRBV9|few
CASSVGLVPEAFF
TGTGCCAGCAGCGTAGGGTTAGTCCCTGAAGCTTTCTTT
>.|TRBJ1-1|TRBV9|.
CASSVSSGMNTEAFF
TGTGCCAGCAGCGTATCGTCGGGGATGAACACTGAAGCTTTCTTT
>.|TRBJ1-2|TRBV11-3|.
CASSLDLVGAQIYGYTF
TGTGCCAGCAGCTTAGATCTTGTGGGGGCGCAGATCTATGGCTACACCTTC
>.|TRBJ1-2|TRBV2|once
CASSSQGYGYTF
TGTGCCAGCAGTTCCCAGGGCTACGGCTACACCTTC
>TRBD1|TRBJ1-1|TRBV14|.
CASSRSGGTEAFF
TGTGCCAGCAGCCGGTCAGGGGGGACTGAAGCTTTCTTT
>.|TRBJ2-5|TRBV5-1|.
CASSLEGGKETQYF
TGCGCCAGCAGCTTAGAAGGCGGGAAGGAGACCCAGTACTTC
>.|TRBJ2-7|TRBV28|.
CASMERDRGEQYF
TGTGCCAGCATGGAACGGGATCGGGGCGAGCAGTACTTC
>.|TRBJ1-3|TRBV6-6|once
CASTVRASSGNTIYF
TGTGCCAGCACGGTCAGGGCCTCCTCTGGAAACACCATATATTTT
>TRBD2|TRBJ2-3|TRBV5-1|.
CASSLAGGRIDTQYF
TGCGCCAGCAGCTTAGCGGGAGGGCGTATAGATACGCAGTATTTT
>.|TRBJ1-2|TRBV6-5|.
CASSYDKNYGYTF
TGTGCCAGCAGCTACGACAAGAACTATGGCTACACCTTC
>TRBD1|TRBJ1-1|TRBV7-2|.
CASSLTGLNTEAFF
TGTGCCAGCAGCTTGACAGGGCTGAACACTGAAGCTTTCTTT
>TRBD1|TRBJ2-5|TRBV5-1|.
CASIGQGAWETQYF
TGCGCCAGCATAGGACAGGGGGCCTGGGAGACCCAGTACTTC
>.|TRBJ2-7|TRBV5-6|.
CASSLTGSSYEQYF
TGTGCCAGCAGCTTAACAGGGAGCTCCTACGAGCAGTACTTC
>.|TRBJ2-1|TRBV7-6|.
CASSFRDNYNEQFF
TGTGCCAGCAGCTTCCGGGACAATTACAATGAGCAGTTCTTC
>.|TRBJ1-6|TRBV2|.
CASSEVVSGNSPLHF
TGTGCCAGCAGTGAAGTGGTTTCAGGGAATTCACCCCTCCACTTT
>.|TRBJ2-2|TRBV11-3|.
CASSPRGTPRSELFF
TGTGCCAGCAGCCCCCGCGGGACTCCTCGAAGCGAGCTGTTTTTT
>TRBD1|TRBJ1-1|TRBV7-9|.
CASSLPRGTEAFF
TGTGCCAGCAGCTTACCCAGGGGGACTGAAGCTTTCTTT
>TRBD1|TRBJ1-1|TRBV4-1|.
CASSHMRQGGEAFF
TGCGCCAGCAGCCATATGCGACAGGGTGGGGAAGCTTTCTTT
>.|TRBJ1-5|TRBV6-6|.
CASSSIRLLNQPQHF
TGTGCCAGCAGTTCAATCAGGCTTCTCAATCAGCCCCAGCATTTT
>.|TRBJ1-6|TRBV28|.
CASYSWSSYNSPLHF
TGTGCCAGCTACTCTTGGTCCTCCTATAATTCACCCCTCCACTTT
>TRBD1|TRBJ1-1|TRBV19|.
CASWTGTEAFF
TGTGCCAGCTGGACAGGTACTGAAGCTTTCTTT
>.|TRBJ1-6|TRBV19|once
CASRTREQALGPLHF
TGTGCCAGTAGAACCAGGGAACAGGCCTTAGGACCCCTCCACTTT
>.|TRBJ1-5|TRBV28|.
CASSLFSGGNQPQHF
TGTGCCAGCAGTTTATTTTCGGGGGGCAATCAGCCCCAGCATTTT
>.|TRBJ1-1|TRBV9|.
CASSVVEGTEAFF
TGTGCCAGCAGCGTAGTAGAGGGCACTGAAGCTTTCTTT
>.|TRBJ1-6|TRBV18|.
CASSPDFNTAYYNSPLHF
TGTGCCAGCTCACCGGACTTCAATACCGCCTACTATAATTCACCCCTCCACTTT
>TRBD2|TRBJ2-5|TRBV6-1|.
CASSEALAAQETQYF
TGTGCCAGCAGTGAAGCACTAGCGGCCCAAGAGACCCAGTACTTC
>.|TRBJ1-2|TRBV18|.
CASSPAGRGYTF
TGTGCCAGCTCACCGGCGGGCCGTGGCTACACCTTC
>.|TRBJ1-1|TRBV2|.
CASRSAGRSTEAFF
TGTGCCAGCAGATCGGCAGGGAGGAGCACTGAAGCTTTCTTT
>TRBD1|TRBJ1-4|TRBV9|once
CASSVKGQGAEKLFF
TGTGCCAGCAGCGTAAAAGGGCAGGGGGCTGAAAAACTGTTTTTT